These T cell receptor beta chains were read from a single sample in a study of shared clonotypes between healthy human individuals. Data came from immunoSEQ multiplex PCR; TCRdb stores just in-frame clones and leaves some out. This sample carries over 400,000 clones, 95% to 96% of them seen once, and the ten largest clones take about 0.064%. The sequenced sample was naive CD4+ T cells sorted from blood. These receptors all stem from a woman aged 25-40 years in good health. Each CDR3 is given with its conserved first and last residue.

v_gene	j_gene	CDR3aa
TRBV4-2	TRBJ2-3	CASSPFQSGGDTQYF
TRBV19	TRBJ1-1	CASSIGGRNTEAFF
TRBV28	TRBJ1-1	CASSRQGVNTEAFF
TRBV28	-	CASSPLAEALYEQYF
TRBV5-1	TRBJ1-3	CASSPAKGTEWSGNTIYF
TRBV5-6	TRBJ1-2	CASSGQLTYGYTF
TRBV28	TRBJ2-2	CASSHLYTGELFF
TRBV7-9	TRBJ2-4	CASSRTSDWENIQYF
TRBV6-4	TRBJ1-1	CASRGGSEAFF
TRBV5-1	TRBJ1-1	CASSLVPGNTEAFF
TRBV29-1	TRBJ1-1	CSVRQGWTEAFF
TRBV19	TRBJ2-5	CASSGQGAGETQYF
TRBV28	TRBJ2-7	CASSSGTSYEQYF
TRBV4-2	TRBJ1-1	CASRSTGPGDTEAFF
TRBV7-6	TRBJ2-1	CASSLRTIIYNEQFF
TRBV28	TRBJ2-2	CASSGDGANTGELFF
TRBV4-1	TRBJ2-7	CASRSVGSYEQYF
TRBV18	TRBJ1-1	CASSQLQGNTEAFF
TRBV2	TRBJ2-7	CASSERDEQYF
TRBV28	TRBJ2-7	CASSTGGFIYEQYF
TRBV10-1	TRBJ2-1	CAPGRALAPEQFF
TRBV2	TRBJ2-1	CASEGLSSYNEQFF
TRBV7-6	TRBJ2-3	CASSLADYLTDTQYF
TRBV7-8	TRBJ1-3	CASSSTDGPSSGNTIYF
TRBV7-2	-	CASSLGLAVTYEQYF
TRBV2	TRBJ1-2	CARRTGALGYTF
TRBV28	TRBJ1-4	CATAEGLNEKLFF
TRBV13	TRBJ2-1	CASSFRDGSYNEQFF
TRBV5-8	TRBJ1-5	CASSFGQGSNQPQHF
TRBV4-2	TRBJ1-1	CASSPRQGENTEAFF
TRBV29-1	TRBJ2-7	CSVQGGGSYEQYF
TRBV14	TRBJ1-4	CASSQEQGFGKLFF
TRBV28	TRBJ2-7	CASSSGTLNYEQYF
TRBV5-4	TRBJ1-4	CASSSGPRGLEKLFF
TRBV4-1	TRBJ2-7	CASSPTEGKLGLYEQYF
TRBV4-1	TRBJ1-1	CASSHPGLGTEAFF
TRBV27	TRBJ1-4	CASSVRPAANEKLFF
TRBV6-5	TRBJ2-7	CASSPGTSGSYEQYF
TRBV6-1	TRBJ1-2	CASSDRTGILYGYTF